This TCR beta chain was obtained from a study of blood T cell repertoires in COVID-19. About the research overall: COVID-19 samples from acute and convalescent phases originated in the United States, Italy and Spain. Sources were T cells, B-cell-depleted T cells, or PBMCs; the material itself was cDNA or gDNA.

Authors' analysis steps: Quantification of nucleated cells was approximated via reference gene primer amplification. The data were produced by immunoSEQ multiplex PCR, yet TCRdb's version contains in-frame clones alone and is incomplete. V, J and clone size are taken as reported in that table, and D and trimming were inferred from the DNA itself. The data show about 200,000 clones, with roughly 89% seen just once and approximately 2% held by the top ten. Germline CDR1 and CDR2: SGHDT and YYEEEE. Trimming took 2 bases from V and 5 from J; bases not matched to a gene: 3. The CDR3 is 14 amino acids. The sample consisted of peripheral blood. The chain combines TRBV5-6 with TRBJ1-4; 7 bases fit TRBD1. The clonotype originates from a man aged 25-40 years who had recovered from COVID-19. CDR3 in DNA: TGTGCCAGCAGCTTAGGGACAGTAAATGAAAAACTGTTTTTT. This codes for CASSLGTVNEKLFF.